One sample yielded the 22 T cell receptor beta chains listed below, sequenced in a study of cytomegalovirus exposure and HLA in healthy donors. Vbeta (60) and Jbeta (13) primers were used in the PCR. TCRdb's copy holds only in-frame clones and misses some; the assay was immunoSEQ multiplex PCR. This sample has 95,000 to 130,000 clones, with roughly 9.9% found just once. Material: PBMCs. The receptors were sampled from a man younger than 45 in good health and CMV-seronegative.

V and J are TRBV6-1 and TRBJ1-6; D possibly corresponds to TRBD1 (6 bases). The CDR3 extends over 18 amino acids. Germline CDR1 reads MNHNS; CDR2 reads SASEGT. Trimming removed 4 bases from V and 8 bases from J, with 24 bases in between. The CDR3 DNA follows: TGTGCCAGCAGTGCTGACAGCGCTAGGATGGGGGCTGATTCACCCCTCCACTTT. Translated: CASSADSARMGADSPLHF.

This clone turned up a few times. The rearrangement links TRBV25-1 to TRBJ1-2; D is perhaps TRBD1 (5 bases). The V end lost 0 bases, the J end lost 12 bases, and 20 bases lay between the germline ends. Germline-derived CDR1 and CDR2 are MGHDK and SYGVNS. The CDR3 contains 15 residues. For the CDR3, the DNA is TGTGCCAGCAGTGAATATGGGGCAGAGCCGCTTTCTCACACCTTC. This gives the protein CASSEYGAEPLSHTF.

This chain connects TRBV30 to TRBJ2-7, with TRBD2 identical over 8 bases. V trimming: 3 bases; J trimming: 7 bases; junction bases outside the gene matches: 8. This CDR3 region has 13 residues. Germline assignment: CDR1 GTSNPN and CDR2 SVGIG (reference sequence). The CDR3 nucleotides are TGTGCCTGGAGAACCGGGACTAGGGGGGAGCAGTACTTC. Amino acid sequence: CAWRTGTRGEQYF. Full variable domain (rest looked up from reference TRBV30 and TRBJ2-7): SQTIHQWPATLVQPVGSPLSLECTVEGTSNPNLYWYRQAAGRGLQLLFYSVGIGQISSEVPQNLSASRPQDRQFILSSKKLLLSDSGFYLCAWRTGTRGEQYFGPGTRLTVT.

This clone has a handful of counts. V gene TRBV2 combines with J gene TRBJ2-3, with a tentative D call TRBD2 (6 bases). This CDR3 comprises 14 residues. Germline V lookup: CDR1 SNHLY, CDR2 FYNNEI. The germline V and J ends were trimmed by 7 bases and 4 bases, with 15 bases remaining between them. The CDR3: CASMVGGLSDTQYF. DNA for the CDR3: TGTGCCAGCATGGTCGGGGGTTTATCAGATACGCAGTATTTT.

This clone has a handful of counts. The rearrangement joins TRBV10-1 to TRBJ2-3; no clear D gene. The germline V and J ends were trimmed by 5 bases and 2 bases, with 5 bases remaining between them. Germline assignment: CDR1 WNHNN and CDR2 SYGVQD (reference sequence). The CDR3 has 12 amino acids. The CDR3 nucleotides are TGCGCCAGCAGTCCAAACACAGATACGCAGTATTTT. It is translated as CASSPNTDTQYF.

This clone was found a few times. This chain links TRBV19 with TRBJ2-2, with 9 bases that match TRBD1. V was pared by 7 bases and J by 5 bases, with 5 bases of the junction left unmatched. From germline, CDR1 is LNHDA and CDR2 SQIVND (reference sequence). This CDR3 has 14 amino acids. The CDR3 coding sequence is TGTGCCAGTACCCGGGACAGGGTTACCGGGGAGCTGTTTTTT. This sequence encodes CASTRDRVTGELFF.

Only a few counts were recorded for this clone. The chain has TRBV6-1 and TRBJ2-1, with TRBD1 as a possible D gene (6 bases). The CDR3 covers 11 residues. In germline, CDR1 is MNHNS, CDR2 SASEGT. Here the CDR3 reads CATGPYNEQFF. Written as DNA, the CDR3 is TGTGCAACAGGGCCATACAATGAGCAGTTCTTC.

The rearrangement links TRBV10-1 to TRBJ2-3; TRBD2 matches 7 bases. V dropped 4 bases and J dropped 4; count of bases not matched to a gene: 5. The CDR3 runs 14 residues. Germline values: CDR1 WNHNN, CDR2 SYGVQD (reference sequence). The CDR3 loop is CASSVREESDTQYF. Here the CDR3 DNA reads TGCGCCAGCAGTGTCCGGGAGGAATCAGATACGCAGTATTTT.

Worth noting for this clone: At one boundary the junction diverges from the germline segment, which might be a read error. The gene calls are TRBV4-3 and TRBJ2-5; TRBD2 matches 16 bases. The CDR3 contains 16 residues. Germline V gene lookup returns CDR1 LGHNA and CDR2 YSLEER. The CDR3 is CASSLLLGLAGGPKHF. The CDR3 DNA is TGCGCCAGCAGCCTTCTCCTGGGACTAGCGGGGGGGCCTAAGCACTTC.

This sequence joins TRBV7-2 and TRBJ2-2; 8 bases agree with TRBD1. CDR1 and CDR2 from the germline V gene are SGHTA and FQGNSA. Unmatched junction bases numbered 7, after V lost 5 bases and J lost 8 bases. This CDR3 is built from 14 residues. The CDR3 region is CASSADRAKGELFF. CDR3 nucleotide sequence: TGTGCCAGCAGCGCGGACAGGGCTAAGGGGGAGCTGTTTTTT.

This clone turned up a few times. V and J are TRBV15 and TRBJ2-7; 8 bases agree with TRBD1. The CDR3 is 17 amino acids. Germline V CDR1 and CDR2: LNHNV, YYDKDF (reference sequence). The trim removed 1 base at V and 4 bases at J, leaving 12 bases unmatched. This chain's CDR3 is CATSRAISRTGSYEQYF. The CDR3 DNA reads TGTGCCACCAGCAGAGCCATTTCCCGGACAGGGTCATACGAGCAGTACTTC.

The chain has TRBV20-1 and TRBJ1-4; D remains unclear. From germline, CDR1 is DFQATT and CDR2 SNEGSKA (reference sequence). V lost 4 bases, J lost 8 bases, and 8 bases lay in between. There are 11 residues in the CDR3. This chain's CDR3 is CSAKTREKLFF. The CDR3 DNA follows: TGCAGTGCTAAAACTCGGGAAAAACTGTTTTTT.

This CDR3 is CASSLALGQGNGYTF. CDR3 DNA: TGTGCCAGCAGCTTAGCGCTGGGGCAGGGGAATGGCTACACCTTC. This sequence joins TRBV7-8 and TRBJ1-2; maybe TRBD1 (6 bases). Germline values: CDR1 SGHVS, CDR2 FQNEAQ. This CDR3 region has 15 residues. V gave up 0 bases and J gave up 6 bases, with 14 bases separating them.

This clone occurred a few times. V is TRBV4-1 and J is TRBJ1-1; TRBD1 matches at 8 bases. J gave up 10 bases and V 4 bases, and 2 bases lay outside the gene matches. CDR1 MGHRA and CDR2 YSYEKL come from the germline V gene. This CDR3 spans 11 amino acids. The CDR3 reads CASSRQGRAFF. The CDR3 DNA follows: TGCGCCAGCAGCCGACAGGGGCGAGCTTTCTTT.

This clone has a handful of counts. This chain connects TRBV5-1 to TRBJ2-4; 11 bases map to TRBD1. The CDR3 loop spans 15 amino acids. V lost 6 bases, J lost 6 bases, and 8 bases stayed unmatched. The germline V gene encodes CDR1 SGHRS and CDR2 YFSETQ. The CDR3 loop reads CASTLRTGGGNIQYF. The CDR3 DNA follows: TGCGCCAGCACTCTTCGGACAGGGGGCGGAAACATTCAGTACTTC.

This clone turned up a few times. The rearrangement uses TRBV9 and TRBJ2-1; no definite D call. V dropped 0 bases and J dropped 8 bases, with 12 bases sitting between them. CDR3 size: 14 residues. CDR1 and CDR2 (germline): SGDLS, YYNGEE. CDR3 loop: CASSVDAVYDEQFF. The CDR3 nucleotides read TGTGCCAGCAGCGTAGATGCGGTGTACGATGAGCAGTTCTTC.

This clone was counted only a few times. The rearrangement joins TRBV19 to TRBJ1-4; tentative D call: TRBD1 (6 bases). CDR3 size: 15 residues. CDR1 and CDR2 from the germline V gene are LNHDA and SQIVND (reference sequence). Deletions cut 7 bases from V and 14 bases from J, with 26 bases between. In DNA form, the CDR3 reads TGTGCCAGTACCAGCGACAGGCCCCGGTCCGAAGGCCTGTTTTTT. Its protein is CASTSDRPRSEGLFF.

This clone showed up just a few times. The chain uses TRBV30 and TRBJ1-2; D is undetermined. This CDR3 spans 16 amino acids. The V end was cut by 2 bases, the J end by 8 bases, with 24 bases between. CDR1 and CDR2 from the germline V gene are GTSNPN and SVGIG (reference sequence). CDR3 protein: CAWSSLTDGGPGGYTF. Here the CDR3 DNA reads TGTGCCTGGAGTTCTTTAACTGACGGTGGCCCCGGGGGCTACACCTTC.

This clone was seen a handful of times. This sequence joins TRBV6-1 and TRBJ1-5; no clear D. Germline V gives CDR1 MNHNS, CDR2 SASEGT. This CDR3 contains 13 residues. V dropped 5 bases and J dropped 4 bases, with 9 bases sitting between them. CDR3 loop: CASSPEGNQPQHF. Here the CDR3 DNA reads TGTGCCAGCAGTCCGGAGGGAAATCAGCCCCAGCATTTT.

V usage is TRBV4-1 and J usage is TRBJ2-2; 7 nucleotides line up with TRBD2. Trimming took 1 base from V and 3 from J; bases not matched to a gene: 5. CDR1 is MGHRA and CDR2 is YSYEKL in the germline V gene. The CDR3 has 16 residues. This CDR3 reads CASSQGGGRDTGELFF. The CDR3 coding sequence is TGCGCCAGCAGCCAAGGTGGCGGGAGAGACACCGGGGAGCTGTTTTTT.

This clone was seen a handful of times. The rearrangement joins TRBV5-1 to TRBJ2-7, with 7 bases fitting TRBD2. Looked up from germline, CDR1 is SGHRS and CDR2 is YFSETQ. The length of the CDR3 is 16 residues. Trimming took 0 bases from V and 6 from J; bases not matched to a gene: 12. The CDR3, as DNA: TGCGCCAGCAGCTTGGACCCGAGCGGGAAAGGTCGCGAGCAGTACTTC. It yields the protein CASSLDPSGKGREQYF.

DNA for the CDR3: TGTGCCAGCAGCGTACAGGGGCGAGGCTCCTACAATGAGCAGTTCTTC. It specifies CASSVQGRGSYNEQFF. The V and J genes are TRBV5-6 and TRBJ2-1; 7 nucleotides match TRBD1. The CDR3 runs 16 residues. The ends lost 4 bases at V and 0 bases at J; junction bases unmatched: 7. CDR1 SGHDT and CDR2 YYEEEE come from the germline V gene.